The clone carrying this TCR beta chain was observed at least ten times. Its antigen is not known. These data originate in a study of T cell repertoires in cytomegalovirus infection. In the study overall: Both CMV infection and a matching HLA type were indicated by public TCR beta signatures. Study-wide results and limits: Clonotypes of TCR beta that were HLA-C-restricted and CMV-specific dominated the ex vivo response. Cumulative public TCR beta family frequency identified CMV carriers with the relevant HLA.

TCRdb ran MiXCR on the reads and lists one entry per CDR3 protein. The sample holds around 300,000 distinct CDR3 sequences, around 9.5% seen once. The source is a human donor in good health (CMV status not recorded). Some clones in this sample may be carry-over from other donors' samples. Sequencing input: PBMCs.

In DNA, the CDR3 is TGTGCCAGCACCTGGGACAGAACCAAAAACATTCAGTACTTC. It is translated as CASTWDRTKNIQYF. This chain links TRBV7-2 with TRBJ2-4; 7 positions match TRBD1. V trimming: 7 bases; J trimming: 2 bases; junction bases outside the gene matches: 5. This CDR3 spans 14 amino acids. Germline V gene sequence: CDR1 SGHTA, CDR2 FQGNSA. The whole variable domain, remainder taken from reference TRBV7-2 and TRBJ2-4, is GAGVSQSPSNKVTEKGKDVELRCDPISGHTALYWYRQSLGQGLEFLIYFQGNSAPDKSGLPSDRFSAERTGGSVSTLTIQRTQQEDSAVYLCASTWDRTKNIQYFGAGTRLSVL.